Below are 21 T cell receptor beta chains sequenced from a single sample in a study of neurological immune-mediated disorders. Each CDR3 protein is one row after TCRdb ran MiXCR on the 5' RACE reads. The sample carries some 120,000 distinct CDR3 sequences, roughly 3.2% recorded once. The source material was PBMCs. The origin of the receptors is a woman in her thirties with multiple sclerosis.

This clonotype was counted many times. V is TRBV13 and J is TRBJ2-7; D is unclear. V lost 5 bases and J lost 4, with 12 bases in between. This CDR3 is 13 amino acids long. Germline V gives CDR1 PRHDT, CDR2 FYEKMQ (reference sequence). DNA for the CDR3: TGTGCCAGCAGCACGTGGGGAACTTACGAGCAGTACTTC. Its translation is CASSTWGTYEQYF.

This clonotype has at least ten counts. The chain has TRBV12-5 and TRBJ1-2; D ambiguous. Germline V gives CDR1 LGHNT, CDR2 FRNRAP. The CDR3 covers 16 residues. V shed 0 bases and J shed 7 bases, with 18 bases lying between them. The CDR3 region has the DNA TGTGCTAGTGGTTTGGTAATCGGCAGAACTATCGGTGGCTACACCTTC. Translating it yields CASGLVIGRTIGGYTF.

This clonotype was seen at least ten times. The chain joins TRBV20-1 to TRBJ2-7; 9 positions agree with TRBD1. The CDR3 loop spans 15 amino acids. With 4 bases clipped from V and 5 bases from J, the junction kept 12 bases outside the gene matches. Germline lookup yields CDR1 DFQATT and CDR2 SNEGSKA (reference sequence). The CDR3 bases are TGCAGTGCTATTACACCGGGACAGGGTATACACGAGCAGTACTTC. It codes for CSAITPGQGIHEQYF.

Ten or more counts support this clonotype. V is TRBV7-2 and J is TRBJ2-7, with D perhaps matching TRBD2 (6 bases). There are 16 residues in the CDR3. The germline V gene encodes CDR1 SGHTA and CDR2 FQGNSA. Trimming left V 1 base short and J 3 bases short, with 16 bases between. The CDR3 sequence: CASSLVSGGSYYEQYF. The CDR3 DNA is TGTGCCAGCAGCTTAGTCTCCGGGGGATCCTACTACGAGCAGTACTTC.

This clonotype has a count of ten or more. CDR3 nucleotide sequence: TGCGCCAGCAGCTTGATGGCCGGGACCACAGATACGCAGTATTTT. Translating gives CASSLMAGTTDTQYF. This chain joins TRBV5-1 and TRBJ2-3, with D possibly called TRBD1 or TRBD2 (5 bases each). CDR3 length: 15 residues. V gave up 1 base and J gave up 2 bases, with 11 bases separating them. Per the germline V gene, CDR1 is SGHRS and CDR2 is YFSETQ.

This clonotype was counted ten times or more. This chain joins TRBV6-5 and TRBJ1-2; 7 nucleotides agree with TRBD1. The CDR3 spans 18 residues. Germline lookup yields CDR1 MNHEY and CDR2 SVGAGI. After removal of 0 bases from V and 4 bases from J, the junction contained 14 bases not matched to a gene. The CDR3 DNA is TGTGCCAGCAGTTACTCGATGGACAGGAGGTGGGGTGGCTATGGCTACACCTTC. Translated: CASSYSMDRRWGGYGYTF.

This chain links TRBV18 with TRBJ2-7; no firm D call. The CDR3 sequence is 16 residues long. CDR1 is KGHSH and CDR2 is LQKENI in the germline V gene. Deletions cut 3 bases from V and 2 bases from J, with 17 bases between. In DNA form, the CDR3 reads TGTGCCAGCTCACCGTACCAATCGTCGCCCACCTACGAGCAGTACTTC. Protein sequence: CASSPYQSSPTYEQYF.

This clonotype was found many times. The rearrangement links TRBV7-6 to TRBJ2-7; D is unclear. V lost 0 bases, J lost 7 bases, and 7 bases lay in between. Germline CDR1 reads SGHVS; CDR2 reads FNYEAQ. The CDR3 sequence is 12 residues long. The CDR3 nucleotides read TGTGCCAGCAGCTTAGCCCCCCAAGAGCAGTACTTC. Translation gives CASSLAPQEQYF.

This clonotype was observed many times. The CDR3 here is CASSIARDRVAGYTF. CDR3 DNA: TGTGCCAGTAGTATAGCTCGGGACAGAGTAGCCGGCTACACCTTC. The gene calls are TRBV19 and TRBJ1-2; 7 bases agree with TRBD1. Trimming took 1 base from V and 8 from J; bases not matched to a gene: 10. The CDR3 covers 15 residues. The V gene's germline CDR1 is LNHDA and CDR2 SQIVND (reference sequence).

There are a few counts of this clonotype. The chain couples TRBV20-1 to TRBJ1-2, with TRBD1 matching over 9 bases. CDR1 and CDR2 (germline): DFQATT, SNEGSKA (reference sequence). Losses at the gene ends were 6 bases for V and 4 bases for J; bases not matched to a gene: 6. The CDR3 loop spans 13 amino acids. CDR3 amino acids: CSAPGQGAYGYTF. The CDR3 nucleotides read TGCAGTGCCCCGGGACAGGGAGCCTATGGCTACACCTTC.

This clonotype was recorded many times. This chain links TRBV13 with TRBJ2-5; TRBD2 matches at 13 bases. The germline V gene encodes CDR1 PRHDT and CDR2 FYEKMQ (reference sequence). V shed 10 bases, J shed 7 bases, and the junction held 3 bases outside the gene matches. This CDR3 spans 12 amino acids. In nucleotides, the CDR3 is TGTGCCACCCGGACTAGCGGGGGGACCCAGTACTTC. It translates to CATRTSGGTQYF.

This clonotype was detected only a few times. CDR3 sequence (DNA): TGCAGTGCTAGAAGGGCCGGAAAGGGGTACTACGAGCAGTACTTC. This encodes CSARRAGKGYYEQYF. The chain is built from TRBV20-1 and TRBJ2-7, with D tentatively TRBD1 (5 bases). The CDR3 consists of 15 residues. Trimming took 2 bases from V and 3 from J, leaving 17 bases between them. CDR1 is DFQATT, CDR2 SNEGSKA, per germline (reference sequence).

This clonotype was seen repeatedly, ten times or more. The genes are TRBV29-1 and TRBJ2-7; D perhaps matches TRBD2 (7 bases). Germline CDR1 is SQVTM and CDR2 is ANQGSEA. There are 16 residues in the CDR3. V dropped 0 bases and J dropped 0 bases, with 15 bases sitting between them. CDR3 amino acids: CSVEDPRGGSSYEQYF. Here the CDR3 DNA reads TGCAGCGTTGAAGACCCCCGCGGGGGCAGCTCCTACGAGCAGTACTTC.

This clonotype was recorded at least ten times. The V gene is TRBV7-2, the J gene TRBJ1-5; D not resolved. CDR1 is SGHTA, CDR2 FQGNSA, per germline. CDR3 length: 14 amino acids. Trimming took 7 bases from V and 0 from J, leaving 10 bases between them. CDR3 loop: CASTPGPSNQPQHF. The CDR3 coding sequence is TGTGCCAGCACTCCAGGTCCTAGCAATCAGCCCCAGCATTTT.

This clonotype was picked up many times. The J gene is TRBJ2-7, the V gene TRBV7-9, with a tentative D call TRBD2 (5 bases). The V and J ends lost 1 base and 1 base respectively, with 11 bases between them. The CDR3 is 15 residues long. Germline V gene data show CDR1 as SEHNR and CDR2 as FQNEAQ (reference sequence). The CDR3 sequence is CASSLGSGPSYEQYF. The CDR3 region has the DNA TGTGCCAGCAGCTTAGGGAGCGGACCTTCCTACGAGCAGTACTTC.

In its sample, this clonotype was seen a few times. The CDR3 region has the DNA TGTGCCAGCAGCCAAAGGCCGTTTGGGCCCCAGCATTTT. It specifies CASSQRPFGPQHF. The chain joins TRBV14 to TRBJ1-5; D gene uncertain. The CDR3 runs to 13 residues. Germline CDR1 SGHDN, CDR2 FVKESK. V dropped 2 bases and J dropped 9 bases, with 11 bases sitting between them. Using reference TRBV14 and TRBJ1-5 for the parts outside the CDR3, the full variable domain is EAGVTQFPSHSVIEKGQTVTLRCDPISGHDNLYWYRRVMGKEIKFLLHFVKESKQDESGMPNNRFLAERTGGTYSTLKVQPAELEDSGVYFCASSQRPFGPQHFGDGTRLSIL.

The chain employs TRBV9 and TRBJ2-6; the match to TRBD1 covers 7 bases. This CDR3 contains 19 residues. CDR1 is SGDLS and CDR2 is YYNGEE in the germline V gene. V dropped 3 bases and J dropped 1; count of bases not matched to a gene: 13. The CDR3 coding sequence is TGTGCCAGCAGCGGGAGACAGGGCCACATTATTTCTGGGGCCAACGTCCTGACTTTC. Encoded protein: CASSGRQGHIISGANVLTF.

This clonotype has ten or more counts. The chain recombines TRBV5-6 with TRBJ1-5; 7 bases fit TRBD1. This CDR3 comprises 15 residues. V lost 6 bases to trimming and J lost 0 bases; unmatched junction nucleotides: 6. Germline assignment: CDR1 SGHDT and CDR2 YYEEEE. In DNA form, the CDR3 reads TGTGCCAGCACCAAAGGGGGCAATAGCAATCAGCCCCAGCATTTT. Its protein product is CASTKGGNSNQPQHF.

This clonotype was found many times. The CDR3 loop is CASSETGGVYGYTF. CDR3 DNA: TGCGCCAGCTCTGAGACAGGGGGCGTCTATGGCTACACCTTC. The chain is built from TRBV5-1 and TRBJ1-2, with 10 bases matching TRBD1. Germline CDR1 is SGHRS and CDR2 is YFSETQ. CDR3 length: 14 residues. Germline trimming cut 7 bases from V and 4 bases from J; bases unmatched to any gene: 7.

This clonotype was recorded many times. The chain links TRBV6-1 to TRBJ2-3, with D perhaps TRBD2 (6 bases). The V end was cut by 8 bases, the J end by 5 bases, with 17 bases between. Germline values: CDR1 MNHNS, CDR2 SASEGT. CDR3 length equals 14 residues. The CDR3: CASFRGGAEDTQYF. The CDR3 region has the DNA TGTGCCAGCTTCCGAGGAGGGGCCGAAGATACGCAGTATTTT.

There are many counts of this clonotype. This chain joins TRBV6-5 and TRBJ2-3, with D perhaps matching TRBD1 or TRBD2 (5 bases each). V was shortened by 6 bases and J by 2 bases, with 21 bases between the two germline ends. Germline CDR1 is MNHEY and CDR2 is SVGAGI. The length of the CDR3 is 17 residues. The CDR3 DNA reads TGTGCCAGCAGCTCCTCCCGAGAGGGGCGCCTCACAGATACGCAGTATTTT. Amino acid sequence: CASSSSREGRLTDTQYF.